The 21 T cell receptor beta chains in this list originate from one sample, sequenced in a study of lymphopenia after photon versus proton radiotherapy. Profiling relied on immunoSEQ multiplex PCR, and the TCRdb table lists in-frame clones only, not all of them. The repertoire includes several thousand clones, about four fifths of them detected once, and about half sits in the top ten. The sequenced sample was peripheral blood, obtained from a patient treated with photon-based radiotherapy. These receptors were taken from a man aged 25 to 45 with gastric cancer.

The chain uses TRBV14 and TRBJ1-2; tentatively, D is TRBD1 (5 bases). The V gene's germline CDR1 is SGHDN and CDR2 FVKESK. Trimming removed 1 base at V and 7 bases at J, with 13 bases between. This CDR3 spans 14 amino acids. The DNA of the CDR3 is TGTGCCAGCAGCCAAGTTTATGGGGCTTCTGGCTACACCTTC. Translated, it gives CASSQVYGASGYTF. The entire variable domain, with the rest obtained from reference TRBV14 and TRBJ1-2, is as follows: EAGVTQFPSHSVIEKGQTVTLRCDPISGHDNLYWYRRVMGKEIKFLLHFVKESKQDESGMPNNRFLAERTGGTYSTLKVQPAELEDSGVYFCASSQVYGASGYTFGSGTRLTVV.

CDR3 sequence: CASSVQGTSNEKLFF. For the CDR3, the DNA is TGTGCCAGTAGTGTACAGGGGACTTCTAATGAAAAACTGTTTTTT. This chain uses TRBV19 with TRBJ1-4; 7 nucleotides agree with TRBD1. Looked up from germline, CDR1 is LNHDA and CDR2 is SQIVND (reference sequence). Trimming cost V 5 bases and J 3 bases; bases outside gene matches: 6. There are 15 residues in the CDR3.

The rearrangement joins TRBV15 to TRBJ1-5; D remains ambiguous. Germline loops: CDR1 LNHNV, CDR2 YYDKDF (reference sequence). Trimming left V 0 bases short and J 2 bases short, with 17 bases between. The CDR3 totals 18 residues. The CDR3 loop reads CATSRDSGTGVGNQPQHF. The CDR3 nucleotides are TGTGCCACCAGCAGAGACTCCGGAACCGGCGTGGGCAATCAGCCCCAGCATTTT.

V and J are TRBV7-2 and TRBJ1-5; D remains ambiguous. This CDR3 comprises 14 residues. The germline V and J ends were trimmed by 2 bases and 3 bases, with 8 bases remaining between them. In germline, CDR1 is SGHTA, CDR2 FQGNSA. The CDR3 nucleotides are TGTGCCAGCAGCTTATATTCACCCAATCAGCCCCAGCATTTT. This codes for CASSLYSPNQPQHF.

The V call is TRBV4-1, the J call TRBJ2-5, with 8 bases that match TRBD1. Germline lookup yields CDR1 MGHRA and CDR2 YSYEKL. V lost 4 bases and J lost 4; bases outside the gene matches: 8. The CDR3 has 15 residues. The CDR3 region is CASSLPGQVGETQYF. The CDR3 region has the DNA TGCGCCAGCAGCCTACCGGGACAGGTTGGAGAGACCCAGTACTTC.

This clone has just one count. This rearrangement joins TRBV27 to TRBJ1-1; D is uncertain. Germline assignment: CDR1 MNHEY and CDR2 SMNVEV (reference sequence). This CDR3 spans 17 amino acids. V lost 4 bases, J lost 5 bases, and 23 bases lay in between. As DNA, the CDR3 is TGTGCCAGCAGTTCCCTCCGAGGACGAGGGCATCAAACTGAAGCTTTCTTT. This gives the protein CASSSLRGRGHQTEAFF.

The genes are TRBV28 and TRBJ2-1, with D perhaps assigned TRBD1 or TRBD2 (5 bases each). V was clipped by 7 bases and J by 5 bases, with 15 bases between them. CDR1 and CDR2 from the germline V gene are MDHEN and SYDVKM. The CDR3 length is 14 residues. The CDR3 region is CASNLGESHNEQFF. Here the CDR3 DNA reads TGTGCCAGCAACTTAGGGGAGTCTCACAATGAGCAGTTCTTC.

About this clone itself: The sample carries other DNA sequences with the same CDR3. In nucleotides, the CDR3 is TGTGCCAGCAGCCTCATTCGGGATCAGCCCCAGCATTTT. It codes for CASSLIRDQPQHF. The chain couples TRBV11-2 to TRBJ1-5; D is unresolved. The CDR3 contains 13 residues. V lost 5 bases and J lost 5, with 10 bases in between. In germline, CDR1 is SGHAT, CDR2 FQNNGV. The whole variable domain, remainder taken from reference TRBV11-2 and TRBJ1-5, is EAGVAQSPRYKIIEKRQSVAFWCNPISGHATLYWYQQILGQGPKLLIQFQNNGVVDDSQLPKDRFSAERLKGVDSTLKIQPAKLEDSAVYLCASSLIRDQPQHFGDGTRLSIL.

CDR3 bases: TGTGCCAGTAGTATCTTACAGGGGATCACTGAAGCTTTCTTT. It is translated as CASSILQGITEAFF. The rearrangement joins TRBV19 to TRBJ1-1, with 7 positions matching TRBD1. Germline loops: CDR1 LNHDA, CDR2 SQIVND (reference sequence). Trimming took 3 bases from V and 4 from J; bases not matched to a gene: 5. This CDR3 comprises 14 residues.

This clone has only a few counts. The V gene is TRBV5-4, the J gene TRBJ1-1; D not certain. Germline-derived CDR1 and CDR2 are SGHNT and YYREEE (reference sequence). This CDR3 is 13 amino acids long. With 1 base removed from V and 1 base from J, the gap between germline ends came to 5 bases. The CDR3 reads CASSLPENTEAFF. CDR3 DNA sequence: TGTGCCAGCAGCTTGCCAGAGAACACTGAAGCTTTCTTT.

The CDR3 sequence: CASSFLGEEYYEQYF. CDR3 DNA sequence: TGTGCCAGCAGCTTTTTGGGGGAAGAATACTACGAGCAGTACTTC. The gene calls are TRBV7-9 and TRBJ2-7; D may be TRBD1 or TRBD2 (5 bases each). The V gene's germline CDR1 is SEHNR and CDR2 FQNEAQ (reference sequence). V was shortened by 3 bases and J by 3 bases, with 15 bases between the two germline ends. The CDR3 loop spans 15 amino acids.

The rearrangement joins TRBV7-3 to TRBJ2-3; 12 bases fit TRBD2. Looked up from germline, CDR1 is SGHTA and CDR2 is FQGTGA. This CDR3 has 17 residues. The ends lost 2 bases at V and 2 bases at J; junction bases unmatched: 5. The CDR3: CASSLLGLAGSTDTQYF. The CDR3 nucleotides are TGTGCCAGCAGCTTACTCGGACTAGCGGGGTCCACAGATACGCAGTATTTT.

The V gene is TRBV5-4, the J gene TRBJ2-3; D call uncertain. CDR1 and CDR2 from the germline V gene are SGHNT and YYREEE (reference sequence). The CDR3 is 12 amino acids. Trimming removed 1 base from V and 6 bases from J, with 6 bases in between. This CDR3 is CASSLSGDTQYF. The CDR3 nucleotides read TGTGCCAGCAGCTTGTCTGGGGATACGCAGTATTTT.

The V call is TRBV28, the J call TRBJ1-1; perhaps TRBD1 as D (6 bases). Per the germline V gene, CDR1 is MDHEN and CDR2 is SYDVKM. V was shortened by 3 bases and J by 3 bases, with 14 bases between the two germline ends. CDR3 size: 15 residues. The CDR3: CASSLSGALDTEAFF. The CDR3 DNA sequence: TGTGCCAGCAGTTTGTCGGGGGCGTTGGACACTGAAGCTTTCTTT.

This clone was seen just once. The rearrangement links TRBV4-1 to TRBJ2-3, with D possibly TRBD2 on 6 matching bases. In germline, CDR1 is MGHRA, CDR2 YSYEKL. This CDR3 spans 15 amino acids. V lost 1 base and J 5 bases, leaving 13 bases between the germline ends. CDR3 region: CASSQGAGRVDTQYF. CDR3 in DNA: TGCGCCAGCAGCCAAGGAGCGGGTCGGGTAGATACGCAGTATTTT.

This clone was found a few times. The V and J genes are TRBV5-1 and TRBJ1-2; 7 bases line up with TRBD1. V gave up 4 bases and J gave up 2 bases; unmatched junction bases: 5. CDR3 length: 14 residues. Germline V gene sequence: CDR1 SGHRS, CDR2 YFSETQ. CDR3 region: CASSEGAENYGYTF. In DNA form, the CDR3 reads TGCGCCAGCAGCGAGGGGGCAGAAAACTATGGCTACACCTTC.

J is TRBJ1-1 and V is TRBV10-1; D uncertain. The CDR3 has 13 residues. The V gene lost 3 bases and the J gene lost 1 base, with 6 bases spanning the gap. In germline, CDR1 is WNHNN, CDR2 SYGVQD (reference sequence). The CDR3: CASSDDKNTEAFF. The CDR3 DNA reads TGCGCCAGCAGTGACGACAAGAACACTGAAGCTTTCTTT.

The gene calls are TRBV28 and TRBJ2-1; a possible D gene is TRBD2 (5 bases). There are 15 residues in the CDR3. V was clipped by 2 bases and J by 8 bases, with 16 bases between them. The germline V gene encodes CDR1 MDHEN and CDR2 SYDVKM. The DNA of the CDR3 is TGTGCCAGCAGTTTAGGGGTTAGCGTTGGCGATGAGCAGTTCTTC. Residues: CASSLGVSVGDEQFF.

This chain connects TRBV2 to TRBJ1-4, with 7 bases fitting TRBD1. The CDR3 has 15 amino acids. The V and J ends lost 8 bases and 0 bases, in that order; junction bases with no gene match: 6. The V gene's germline CDR1 is SNHLY and CDR2 FYNNEI. CDR3 sequence: CASLRDSTTNEKLFF. The CDR3 nucleotides are TGTGCCAGCCTACGGGACAGCACAACTAATGAAAAACTGTTTTTT.

The chain links TRBV7-2 to TRBJ2-7; perhaps TRBD1 as D (7 bases). Between the trimmed V and J ends, which lost 4 bases and 6 bases, there was a span of 16 bases. CDR3 length: 14 amino acids. Germline CDR1 is SGHTA and CDR2 is FQGNSA. The chain's CDR3 is CASSSGVPGGEQYF. CDR3 DNA: TGTGCCAGCAGCTCGGGAGTCCCAGGGGGCGAGCAGTACTTC.

For the CDR3, the DNA is TGTGCCAGCAGCCACGCAGGAAGCTCTGGAAACACCATATATTTT. This translates into CASSHAGSSGNTIYF. The rearrangement joins TRBV4-2 to TRBJ1-3; D gene uncertain. CDR1 LGHNA and CDR2 YNFKEQ come from the germline V gene. The CDR3 is made up of 15 amino acids. The ends were cut back, 3 bases at V and 0 bases at J, with 9 bases in the middle.